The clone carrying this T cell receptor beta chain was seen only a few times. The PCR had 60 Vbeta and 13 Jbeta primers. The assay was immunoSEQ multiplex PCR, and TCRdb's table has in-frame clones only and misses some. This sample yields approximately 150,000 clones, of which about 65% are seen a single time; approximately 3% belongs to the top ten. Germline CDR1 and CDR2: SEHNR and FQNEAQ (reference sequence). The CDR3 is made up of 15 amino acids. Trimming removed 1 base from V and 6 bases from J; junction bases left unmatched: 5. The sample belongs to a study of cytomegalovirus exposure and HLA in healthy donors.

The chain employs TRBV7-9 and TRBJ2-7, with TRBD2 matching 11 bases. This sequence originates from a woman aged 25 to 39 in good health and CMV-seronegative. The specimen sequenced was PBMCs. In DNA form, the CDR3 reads TGTGCCAGCAGCTTAGTTTCTAGCGGGGGGCTCGAGCAGTACTTC. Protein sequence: CASSLVSSGGLEQYF. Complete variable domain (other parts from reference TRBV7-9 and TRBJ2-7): DTGVSQNPRHKITKRGQNVTFRCDPISEHNRLYWYRQTLGQGPEFLTYFQNEAQLEKSRLLSDRFSAERPKGSFSTLEIQRTEQGDSAMYLCASSLVSSGGLEQYFGPGTRLTVT.